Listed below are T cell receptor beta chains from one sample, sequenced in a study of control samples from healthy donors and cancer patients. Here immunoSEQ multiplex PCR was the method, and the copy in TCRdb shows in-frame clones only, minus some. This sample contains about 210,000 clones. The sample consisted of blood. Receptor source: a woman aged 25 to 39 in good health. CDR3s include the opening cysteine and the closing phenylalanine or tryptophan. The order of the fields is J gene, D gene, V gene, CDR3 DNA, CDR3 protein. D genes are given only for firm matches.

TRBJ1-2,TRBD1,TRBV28,TGTGCCACCAATCAGGGGGGCTATGGCTACACCTTC,CATNQGGYGYTF
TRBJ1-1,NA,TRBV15,TGTGCCACCAGCAGAGATGGGGGGGTAAAGAACACTGAAGCTTTCTTT,CATSRDGGVKNTEAFF
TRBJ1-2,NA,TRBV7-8,TGTGCCAGCAGACCAACAGGGAGGAGCGAAGGCTACACCTTC,CASRPTGRSEGYTF
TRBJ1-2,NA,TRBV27,TGTGCCAGCAGTTTATCGGGAGACCATGGCTACACCTTC,CASSLSGDHGYTF
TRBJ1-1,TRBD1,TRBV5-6,TGTGCCAGCAGCTTTTTAGACAGGGCGGTCACTGAAGCTTTCTTT,CASSFLDRAVTEAFF
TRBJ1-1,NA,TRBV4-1,TGCGCCAGCAGCCAAGATGGGGGGGAGGAAGCTTTCTTT,CASSQDGGEEAFF
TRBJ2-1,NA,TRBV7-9,TGTGCCAGCAGCTCTAATGGGGCGAGCTCCTACAATGAGCAGTTCTTC,CASSSNGASSYNEQFF
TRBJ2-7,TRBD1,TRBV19,TGTGCCAGTAGTAGGGGACAGCTCTACGAGCAGTACTTC,CASSRGQLYEQYF
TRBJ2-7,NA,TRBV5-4,TGTGCCAGCAGCTCCTCTCCGGGGAGCCCCTACGAGCAGTACTTC,CASSSSPGSPYEQYF
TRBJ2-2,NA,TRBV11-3,TGTGCCAGCAGCTTAGGGACCGGGGAGCTGTTTTTT,CASSLGTGELFF
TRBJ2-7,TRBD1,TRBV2,TGTGCCAGCAAAGCCGGGACAGGGAGGCACGAGCAGTACTTC,CASKAGTGRHEQYF
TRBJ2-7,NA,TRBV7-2,TGTGCCAGCAGGCTCAGCTCCTACGAGCAGTACTTC,CASRLSSYEQYF
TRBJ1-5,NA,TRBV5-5,TGTGCCAGCAGCTTGGCCGGGAACGGCAATCAGCCCCAGCATTTT,CASSLAGNGNQPQHF
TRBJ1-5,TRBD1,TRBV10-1,TGCGCCAGCAAGGACAGGGAGGGGGGCAATCAGCCCCAGCATTTT,CASKDREGGNQPQHF
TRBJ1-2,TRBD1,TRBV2,TGTGCCAGCAGGAACAGGGGGAACTATGGCTACACCTTC,CASRNRGNYGYTF
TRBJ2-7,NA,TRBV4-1,TGCGCCAGCAGCCAAGGGTGGACGCCCGTGAATAGCTACGAGCAGTACTTC,CASSQGWTPVNSYEQYF
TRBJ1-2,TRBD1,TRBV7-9,TGTGCCAGCAGCCCCGGGACAGGGGCTGGCTACACCTTC,CASSPGTGAGYTF
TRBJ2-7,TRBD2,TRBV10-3,TGTGCCATCAGCTTAGCGGGGGGCCGAGAGGAGCAGTACTTC,CAISLAGGREEQYF
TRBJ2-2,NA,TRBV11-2,TGTGCCAGCAGCCACCCTCGCCGGAGTTACACCGGGGAGCTGTTTTTT,CASSHPRRSYTGELFF
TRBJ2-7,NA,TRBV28,TGTGCCAGCAGTCCAATCAGGCGTTCCTACGAGCAGTACTTC,CASSPIRRSYEQYF
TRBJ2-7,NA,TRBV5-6,TGTGCCAGCAGCGTGGGCGGATTAGCGGTTATCTCCTACGAGCAGTACTTC,CASSVGGLAVISYEQYF
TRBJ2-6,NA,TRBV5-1,TGCGCCAGCAGCTGGGGGCCCGTCAGCGACTCTGGGGCCAACGTCCTGACTTTC,CASSWGPVSDSGANVLTF
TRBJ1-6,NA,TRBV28,TGTGCCAGCAGCCAGTTTTCACCCCTCCACTTT,CASSQFSPLHF
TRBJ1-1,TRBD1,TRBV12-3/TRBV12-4,TGTGCCAGCAGCAGGACAGGGCATACTGAAGCTTTCTTT,CASSRTGHTEAFF